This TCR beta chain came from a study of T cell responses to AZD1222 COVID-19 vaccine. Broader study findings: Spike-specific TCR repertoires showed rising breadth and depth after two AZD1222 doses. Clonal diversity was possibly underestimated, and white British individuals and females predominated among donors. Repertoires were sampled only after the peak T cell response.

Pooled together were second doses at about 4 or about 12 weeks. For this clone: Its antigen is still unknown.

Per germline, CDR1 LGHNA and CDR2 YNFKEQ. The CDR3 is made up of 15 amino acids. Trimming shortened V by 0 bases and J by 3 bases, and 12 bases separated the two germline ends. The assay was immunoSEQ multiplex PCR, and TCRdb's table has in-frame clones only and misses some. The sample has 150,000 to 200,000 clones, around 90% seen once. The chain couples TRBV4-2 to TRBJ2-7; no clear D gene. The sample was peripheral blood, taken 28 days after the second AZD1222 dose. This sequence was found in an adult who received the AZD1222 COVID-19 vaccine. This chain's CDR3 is CASSQDLTAIYEQYF. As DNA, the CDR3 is TGTGCCAGCAGCCAAGATTTAACAGCAATCTACGAGCAGTACTTC.